Listed below are T cell receptor beta chains from one sample, sequenced in a study of blood T cell repertoires in COVID-19. The data were produced by immunoSEQ multiplex PCR, yet TCRdb's version contains in-frame clones alone and is incomplete. Here the sample spans fewer than 200,000 clones, roughly four fifths being singletons. The specimen sequenced was peripheral blood. The receptors stem from a man between 35 and 55 years old who had recovered from COVID-19. Each CDR3 is given with its conserved first and last residue. D genes are given only for firm matches. Size is stated for part of the rows, as once, few or many counts, or as a class when the clone is expanded.

TRBV7-2	TRBJ2-2	.	.	CASSPESRVGGELFF	TGTGCCAGCAGCCCGGAATCGAGGGTTGGCGGGGAGCTGTTTTTT
TRBV6-5	TRBJ2-5	.	.	CASSYPEGHRETQYF	TGTGCCAGCAGTTACCCGGAGGGCCATCGGGAGACCCAGTACTTC
TRBV7-8	TRBJ2-7	.	.	CASSTRETGRSEQYF	TGTGCCAGCAGTACTAGGGAAACCGGTAGATCCGAGCAGTACTTC
TRBV7-6	TRBJ2-5	.	TRBD2	CASSHGGRVQETQYF	TGTGCCAGCAGCCATGGAGGGAGGGTCCAAGAGACCCAGTACTTC
TRBV19	TRBJ1-5	.	TRBD1	CASTGVNQPQHF	TGTGCCAGCACAGGGGTCAATCAGCCCCAGCATTTT
TRBV18	TRBJ1-2	once	TRBD1	CASSLTDRGDGYTF	TGTGCCAGCTCACTTACCGACAGGGGGGATGGCTACACCTTC
TRBV9	TRBJ1-1	.	.	CASSATWATEAFF	TGTGCCAGCAGCGCAACATGGGCCACTGAAGCTTTCTTT
TRBV2	TRBJ1-2	once	.	CASSYAAGYTF	TGTGCCAGCAGTTATGCGGCCGGCTACACCTTC
TRBV6-6	TRBJ2-5	few	TRBD2	CASRTSGIGGTQYF	TGTGCCTCCCGGACTAGCGGGATAGGCGGGACCCAGTACTTC
TRBV24-1	TRBJ2-2	.	.	CATSAAGTNTGELFF	TGTGCCACCAGTGCGGCAGGAACAAACACCGGGGAGCTGTTTTTT